A few counts support the clone carrying this TCR beta chain. This sample was taken from a study of blood T cell repertoires in COVID-19. V was trimmed by 1 base and J by 4 bases, leaving 13 bases between them. The germline V gene encodes CDR1 SGHTA and CDR2 FQGNSA. This CDR3 has 15 amino acids. Here immunoSEQ multiplex PCR was the method, and the copy in TCRdb shows in-frame clones only, minus some. The data contain some 240,000 clones, around 81% of them singletons. The sequence was obtained from a human donor in a cohort sampled during active COVID-19. The sequenced sample consisted of peripheral blood. The rearrangement uses TRBV7-2 and TRBJ1-2; D is possibly TRBD1 (5 bases). CDR3 in DNA: TGTGCCAGCAGCTTAGTGACAGCTCAGGGCTATGGCTACACCTTC. Protein sequence: CASSLVTAQGYGYTF.